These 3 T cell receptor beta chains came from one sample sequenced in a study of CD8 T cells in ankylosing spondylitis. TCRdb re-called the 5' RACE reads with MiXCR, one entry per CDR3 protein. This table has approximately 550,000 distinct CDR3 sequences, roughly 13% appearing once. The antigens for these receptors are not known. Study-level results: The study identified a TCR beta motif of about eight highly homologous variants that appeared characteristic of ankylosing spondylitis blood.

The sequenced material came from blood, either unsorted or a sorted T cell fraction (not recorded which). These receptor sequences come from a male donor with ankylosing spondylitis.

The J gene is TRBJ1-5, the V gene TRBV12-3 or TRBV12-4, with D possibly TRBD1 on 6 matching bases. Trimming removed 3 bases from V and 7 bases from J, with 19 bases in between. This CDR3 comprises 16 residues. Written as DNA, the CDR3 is TGTGCCAGCAGTTTCGGGACCCTCGGGGGGGGCCAGCCCCAGCATTTT. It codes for CASSFGTLGGGQPQHF.

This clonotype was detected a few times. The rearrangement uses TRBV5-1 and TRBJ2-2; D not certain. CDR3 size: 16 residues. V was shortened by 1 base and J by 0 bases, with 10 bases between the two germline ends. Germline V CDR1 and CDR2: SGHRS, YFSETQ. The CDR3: CASSLFLRTNTGELFF. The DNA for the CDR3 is TGCGCCAGCAGCTTGTTTTTACGCACGAACACCGGGGAGCTGTTTTTT.

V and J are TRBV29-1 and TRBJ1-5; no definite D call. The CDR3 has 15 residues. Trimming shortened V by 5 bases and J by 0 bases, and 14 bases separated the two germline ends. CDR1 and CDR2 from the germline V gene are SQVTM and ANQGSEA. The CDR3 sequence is CSVRDYRYSNQPQHF. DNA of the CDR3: TGCAGCGTTAGAGACTACCGGTATAGCAATCAGCCCCAGCATTTT.